These 4 T cell receptor beta chains share one sample of origin, sequenced in a study of T cells expressing NK-cell markers. TCRdb re-called the 5' RACE reads; one entry per CDR3 protein, DNA not given. This sample's clone table lists about 150,000 distinct CDR3 sequences. The sequencing sample was made of blood T cells: a sorted CD56 or NKG2C T cell subset, CD4+ or CD8+ T cells, or bulk PBMC T cells (not recorded which). These receptors originate from a man between 18 and 29 years old in good health.

V gene TRBV4-1 combines with J gene TRBJ1-2. This CDR3 spans 13 amino acids. Germline V gene sequence: CDR1 MGHRA, CDR2 YSYEKL. The CDR3 spells CASSILGGFGYTF.

The gene calls are TRBV29-1 and TRBJ2-1. CDR3 length: 13 amino acids. From germline, CDR1 is SQVTM and CDR2 ANQGSEA. CDR3 loop: CSVEDSSYNEQFF.

The rearrangement joins TRBV19 to TRBJ2-2; there is no DNA to check the TCRdb D call of TRBD2. The CDR3 runs to 16 residues. Germline CDR1 reads LNHDA; CDR2 reads SQIVND (reference sequence). CDR3: CASSIGTSGYTGELFF.

This chain joins TRBV7-6 and TRBJ1-5. The CDR3 is 14 residues long. The germline CDR1 and CDR2 sequences are SGHVS and FNYEAQ. This CDR3 reads CASSFDDRGQPQHF.